This T cell receptor beta chain emerged from a study of T-cell memory formation after mild COVID-19. Whole-study context: Among the donors, TCR clusters were largely specific to each donor. Study observations and caveats: Contracting clones, day 15 to 85, had balanced CD4/CD8, and later expanders favored CD4+. The finding that pre-infection memory included some responding clones suggested that cross-reactive memory joined.

This clonotype was counted between two and nine times. Its antigen is unidentified. There are 14 residues in the CDR3. V shed 4 bases and J 6 bases; nucleotides not matched to a gene: 5. Germline CDR1 SGHRS, CDR2 YFSETQ. Constant-segment-primed 5'RACE gave TCR alpha and TCR beta cDNA libraries with sample barcodes and UMIs. One entry per CDR3 protein, called by TCRdb with MiXCR from the 5' RACE reads. The table records 500,000 to 550,000 distinct CDR3 sequences, about a fifth of them present only once. The sequence was obtained from an adult woman who had mild COVID-19 (a few samples of this study predate the infection). Cell type and time point are not known. Sequencing input: PBMCs or a T cell subset sorted from them (not recorded which). This rearrangement joins TRBV5-1 to TRBJ2-4; 9 bases match TRBD2. The CDR3 protein is CASSPGLAGNIQYF. The CDR3 coding sequence is TGCGCCAGCAGCCCGGGACTAGCTGGAAACATTCAGTACTTC.